A single sample is the source of the 8 T cell receptor beta chains below, sequenced in a study of T-cell reconstitution after alpha-beta-depleted transplantation in children. Preparation of the TCRbeta library used unique molecular identifiers. MiXCR was run by TCRdb on the PCR reads, yielding one entry per CDR3 protein. The sample holds around 450,000 distinct CDR3 sequences, over 9.5% seen once. The input for sequencing was PBMCs, taken before TCRalphabeta/CD19-depleted stem cell transplant. The receptors here all came from a child aged 2-15 years with inherited bone marrow failure, due to receive a stem cell transplant.

Many counts were recorded for this clonotype. V gene TRBV6-2 or TRBV6-3 combines with J gene TRBJ1-5; D is ambiguous. CDR1 and CDR2 (germline): MNHEY, SVGEGT. Trimming stripped 3 bases from V and 5 bases from J, with 5 bases between. The CDR3 is 12 residues long. The chain's CDR3 is CASSYADQPQHF. Here the CDR3 DNA reads TGTGCCAGCAGTTATGCCGATCAGCCCCAGCATTTT.

This clonotype was recorded many times. The genes are TRBV27 and TRBJ2-7; D is uncertain. Between the trimmed V and J ends, which lost 10 bases and 6 bases, there was a span of 16 bases. This CDR3 has 12 residues. The germline CDR1 and CDR2 sequences are MNHEY and SMNVEV (reference sequence). CDR3 amino acids: CATGPLNREQYF. The DNA of the CDR3 is TGTGCCACCGGGCCCCTAAACCGCGAGCAGTACTTC.

This clonotype occurred many times. The chain recombines TRBV12-3 or TRBV12-4 with TRBJ1-2; unclear D gene. The CDR3 consists of 13 residues. V was clipped by 3 bases and J by 0 bases, with 5 bases between them. CDR3 sequence (DNA): TGTGCCAGCAGTTTGAGTGCTAACTATGGCTACACCTTC. Translating gives CASSLSANYGYTF.

This clonotype was recorded a few times. V and J are TRBV7-9 and TRBJ1-2, with 9 bases that match TRBD1. J was trimmed by 4 bases and V by 5 bases; bases with no gene match: 8. The CDR3 totals 15 residues. The germline V gene encodes CDR1 SEHNR and CDR2 FQNEAQ (reference sequence). Here the CDR3 reads CASSRPGQGVYGYTF. The CDR3 coding sequence is TGTGCCAGCAGCCGCCCGGGACAGGGTGTCTATGGCTACACCTTC.

This clonotype was seen many times. This chain connects TRBV4-3 to TRBJ2-6, with 8 bases fitting TRBD1. V was clipped by 5 bases and J by 6 bases; unmatched bases: 6. Germline V gene lookup returns CDR1 LGHNA and CDR2 YSLEER. This CDR3 has 15 amino acids. In DNA form, the CDR3 reads TGCGCCAGCAGCGCGACGACAGGGGCGGCCAACGTCCTGACTTTC. The encoded protein is CASSATTGAANVLTF.

V usage is TRBV5-4 and J usage is TRBJ2-3; the D gene could be TRBD1 or TRBD2 (6 bases each). Per germline, CDR1 SGHNT and CDR2 YYREEE (reference sequence). V was trimmed by 2 bases and J by 5 bases, leaving 12 bases between them. This CDR3 comprises 14 residues. CDR3 residues: CASSFPGGQDTQYF. CDR3 nucleotides: TGTGCCAGCAGCTTCCCCGGGGGACAAGATACGCAGTATTTT.

This chain uses TRBV7-2 with TRBJ2-5; no definite D call. Trimming cost V 5 bases and J 4 bases, with 14 bases left between them. Per the germline V gene, CDR1 is SGHTA and CDR2 is FQGNSA. This CDR3 comprises 14 residues. Here the CDR3 DNA reads TGTGCCAGCAGCCCCCCACCGTACGGAGAGACCCAGTACTTC. The encoded protein is CASSPPPYGETQYF.

A few counts support this clonotype. This chain uses TRBV7-9 with TRBJ2-2, with 9 nucleotides matching TRBD2. V lost 2 bases, J lost 6 bases, and 10 bases stayed unmatched. The length of the CDR3 is 17 residues. The germline V gene encodes CDR1 SEHNR and CDR2 FQNEAQ (reference sequence). The CDR3 DNA follows: TGTGCCAGCAGCTTATCCCTGGGACTAGCAATGGCCGGGGAGCTGTTTTTT. Its translation: CASSLSLGLAMAGELFF.